These 7 T cell receptor beta chains were sequenced from one sample in a study of T cell responses to AZD1222 COVID-19 vaccine. Produced via immunoSEQ multiplex PCR; TCRdb's table is partial and in-frame only. The repertoire holds some 150,000 clones, with 88% as singletons. The sequences come from peripheral blood, collected on day 0 of AZD1222 vaccination. These receptors came from an adult in good health.

V usage is TRBV9 and J usage is TRBJ2-2; the match to TRBD2 covers 10 bases. Germline V gene lookup returns CDR1 SGDLS and CDR2 YYNGEE. The CDR3 sequence is 17 residues long. The junction had 6 bases not matched to a gene; V was cut back by 1 base and J by 3 bases. The chain's CDR3 is CASSVPWSGGDTGELFF. The CDR3 bases are TGTGCCAGCAGCGTACCTTGGAGCGGGGGGGACACCGGGGAGCTGTTTTTT. Based on the CDR3 plus reference TRBV9 and TRBJ2-2, the full variable domain is DSGVTQTPKHLITATGQRVTLRCSPRSGDLSVYWYQQSLDQGLQFLIQYYNGEERAKGNILERFSAQQFPDLHSELNLSSLELGDSALYFCASSVPWSGGDTGELFFGEGSRLTVL.

V usage is TRBV7-8 and J usage is TRBJ1-2; TRBD1 matches at 7 bases. This CDR3 comprises 14 residues. J gave up 3 bases and V 2 bases, and 3 bases lay outside the gene matches. CDR1 and CDR2 from the germline V gene are SGHVS and FQNEAQ. The CDR3 region has the DNA TGTGCCAGCAGCTTAATAGGGGGCGACTATGGCTACACCTTC. Its translation: CASSLIGGDYGYTF.

The chain employs TRBV5-1 and TRBJ1-1, with a possible D match to TRBD1 (6 bases). The CDR3 has 22 amino acids. V was trimmed by 4 bases and J by 0 bases, leaving 34 bases between them. CDR1 SGHRS and CDR2 YFSETQ come from the germline V gene. The CDR3 is CASSPYRTNLTPGHSMNTEAFF. The DNA of the CDR3 is TGCGCCAGCAGCCCCTACCGTACTAACCTGACTCCGGGACACAGCATGAACACTGAAGCTTTCTTT.

This clone has only a few counts. This chain uses TRBV7-9 with TRBJ1-2, with D uncertain. The germline V gene encodes CDR1 SEHNR and CDR2 FQNEAQ (reference sequence). The V end lost 1 base, the J end lost 8 bases, and 8 bases lay between the germline ends. The CDR3 covers 12 residues. Here the CDR3 reads CASSLEGWGYTF. CDR3 DNA: TGTGCCAGCAGCTTAGAGGGTTGGGGCTACACCTTC.

The chain employs TRBV25-1 and TRBJ1-4; D not certain. The CDR3 sequence is 11 residues long. CDR1 is MGHDK and CDR2 is SYGVNS in the germline V gene. Deletions cut 4 bases from V and 7 bases from J, with 4 bases between. The CDR3 here is CASSALEKLFF. The CDR3 nucleotides read TGTGCCAGCAGTGCCCTTGAAAAACTGTTTTTT.

In this sample, this clone turned up once. The gene calls are TRBV27 and TRBJ1-6, with 8 bases that match TRBD1. Germline values: CDR1 MNHEY, CDR2 SMNVEV (reference sequence). The CDR3 sequence is 14 residues long. V lost 3 bases and J lost 10; bases outside the gene matches: 5. CDR3 region: CASSLDRAGSPLHF. In DNA, the CDR3 is TGTGCCAGCAGTTTGGACAGGGCCGGGTCACCCCTCCACTTT.

The chain combines TRBV5-1 with TRBJ1-2; maybe TRBD1 (5 bases). V dropped 2 bases and J dropped 5 bases, with 13 bases sitting between them. Germline CDR1 reads SGHRS; CDR2 reads YFSETQ. The CDR3 loop spans 14 amino acids. CDR3 amino acids: CASSFAGREYGYTF. The CDR3 DNA sequence: TGCGCCAGCAGCTTCGCGGGACGGGAGTATGGCTACACCTTC. The variable domain in full, with the rest retrieved from reference TRBV5-1 and TRBJ1-2, is KAGVTQTPRYLIKTRGQQVTLSCSPISGHRSVSWYQQTPGQGLQFLFEYFSETQRNKGNFPGRFSGRQFSNSRSEMNVSTLELGDSALYLCASSFAGREYGYTFGSGTRLTVV.